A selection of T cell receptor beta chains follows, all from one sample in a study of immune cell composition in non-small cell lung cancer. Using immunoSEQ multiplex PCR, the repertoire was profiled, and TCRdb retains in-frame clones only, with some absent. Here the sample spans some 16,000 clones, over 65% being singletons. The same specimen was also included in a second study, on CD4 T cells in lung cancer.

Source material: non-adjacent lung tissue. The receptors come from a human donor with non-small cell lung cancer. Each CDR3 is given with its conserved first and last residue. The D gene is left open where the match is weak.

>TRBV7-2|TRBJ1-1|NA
CASSLIDRSEAFF
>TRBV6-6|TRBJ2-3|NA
CASSYRDFSTDTQYF
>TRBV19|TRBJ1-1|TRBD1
CASNPTGVNTEAFF
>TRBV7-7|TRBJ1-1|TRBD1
CASSLRGDRLQVMNTEAFF
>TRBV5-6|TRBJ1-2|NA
CASSSSTTVIYGYTF
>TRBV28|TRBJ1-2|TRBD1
CGITTGATPIAGGYTF
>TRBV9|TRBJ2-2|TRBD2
CASSKIGTSGGGTGELFF
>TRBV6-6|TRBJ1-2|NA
CASSYYVADPYTF
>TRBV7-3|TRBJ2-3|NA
CASSLIGADTQYF
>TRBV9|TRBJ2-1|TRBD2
CASSVVGGGGPGNEQFF
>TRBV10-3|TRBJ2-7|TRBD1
CAISGGQGYEQYF
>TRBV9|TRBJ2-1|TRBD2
CASSVALAGASSYNEQFF
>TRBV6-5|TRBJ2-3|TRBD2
CASSYQAGVTDTQYF
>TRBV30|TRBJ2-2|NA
CAWSGVGAAGELFF
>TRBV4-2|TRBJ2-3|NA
CASSPRQGGGTDTQYF